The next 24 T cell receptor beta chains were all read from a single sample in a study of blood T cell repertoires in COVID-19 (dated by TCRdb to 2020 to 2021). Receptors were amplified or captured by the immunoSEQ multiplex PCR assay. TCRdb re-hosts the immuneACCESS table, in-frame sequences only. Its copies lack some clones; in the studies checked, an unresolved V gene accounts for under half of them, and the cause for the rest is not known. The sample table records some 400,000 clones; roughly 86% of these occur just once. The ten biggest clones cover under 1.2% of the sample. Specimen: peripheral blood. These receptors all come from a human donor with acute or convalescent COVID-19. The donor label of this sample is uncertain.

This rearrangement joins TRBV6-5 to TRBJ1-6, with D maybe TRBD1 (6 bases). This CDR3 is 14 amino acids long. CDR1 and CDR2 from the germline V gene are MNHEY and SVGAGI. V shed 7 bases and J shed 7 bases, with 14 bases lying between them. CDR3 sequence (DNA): TGTGCCAGCAAACTGGACAGCACGAATTCACCCCTCCACTTT. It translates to CASKLDSTNSPLHF.

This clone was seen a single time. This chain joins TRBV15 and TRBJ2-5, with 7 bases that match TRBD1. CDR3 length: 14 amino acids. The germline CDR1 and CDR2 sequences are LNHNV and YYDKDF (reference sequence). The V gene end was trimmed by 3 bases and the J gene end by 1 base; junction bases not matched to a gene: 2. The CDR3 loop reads CATSRDRFQETQYF. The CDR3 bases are TGTGCCACCAGCAGGGACAGGTTCCAAGAGACCCAGTACTTC.

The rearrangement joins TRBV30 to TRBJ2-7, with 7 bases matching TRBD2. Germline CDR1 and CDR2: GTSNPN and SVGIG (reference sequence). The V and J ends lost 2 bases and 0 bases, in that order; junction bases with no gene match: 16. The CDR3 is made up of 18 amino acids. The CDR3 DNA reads TGTGCCTGGAGTCCCTTCGGGGCGGGGGACCCGGGCTCCTACGAGCAGTACTTC. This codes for CAWSPFGAGDPGSYEQYF.

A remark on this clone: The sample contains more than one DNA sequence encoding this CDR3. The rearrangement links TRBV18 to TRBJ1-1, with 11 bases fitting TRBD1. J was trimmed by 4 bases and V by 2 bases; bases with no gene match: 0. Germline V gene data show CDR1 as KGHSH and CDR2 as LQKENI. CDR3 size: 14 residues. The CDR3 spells CASSPGTGGTEAFF. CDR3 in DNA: TGTGCCAGCTCACCAGGGACAGGGGGCACTGAAGCTTTCTTT.

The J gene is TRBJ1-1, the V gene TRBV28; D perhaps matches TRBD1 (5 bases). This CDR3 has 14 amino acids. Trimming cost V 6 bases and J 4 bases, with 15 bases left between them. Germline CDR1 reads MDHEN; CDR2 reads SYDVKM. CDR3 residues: CASSRSMGGTEAFF. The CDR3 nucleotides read TGTGCCAGCAGCCGATCGATGGGGGGCACTGAAGCTTTCTTT.

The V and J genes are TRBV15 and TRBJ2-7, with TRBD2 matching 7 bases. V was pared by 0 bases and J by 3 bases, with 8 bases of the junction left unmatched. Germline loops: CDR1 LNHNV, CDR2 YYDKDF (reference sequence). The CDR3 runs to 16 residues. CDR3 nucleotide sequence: TGTGCCACCAGCAGAGATCCTCGGGGGGTTAGCTACGAGCAGTACTTC. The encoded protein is CATSRDPRGVSYEQYF.

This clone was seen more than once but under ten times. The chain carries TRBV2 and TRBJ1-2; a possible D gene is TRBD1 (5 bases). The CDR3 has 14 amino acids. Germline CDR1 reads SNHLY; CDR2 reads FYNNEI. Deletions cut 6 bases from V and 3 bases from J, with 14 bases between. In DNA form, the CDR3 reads TGTGCCAGCAGGGGGACGGGGGAGTACTATGGCTACACCTTC. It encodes CASRGTGEYYGYTF.

CDR3 loop: CASSLYLEGEQFF. The CDR3 DNA reads TGTGCCAGCAGTTTATACCTTGAGGGTGAGCAGTTCTTC. The rearrangement links TRBV2 to TRBJ2-1; tentatively, D is TRBD2 (5 bases). Germline CDR1 is SNHLY and CDR2 is FYNNEI. V lost 5 bases, J lost 9 bases, and 14 bases lay in between. CDR3 length equals 13 residues.

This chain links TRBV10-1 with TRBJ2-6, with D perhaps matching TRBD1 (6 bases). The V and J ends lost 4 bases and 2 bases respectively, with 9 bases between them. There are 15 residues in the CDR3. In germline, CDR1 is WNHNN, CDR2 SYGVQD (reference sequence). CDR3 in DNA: TGCGCCAGCAGTGCTGGGGGCGCTGGGGCCAACGTCCTGACTTTC. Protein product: CASSAGGAGANVLTF.

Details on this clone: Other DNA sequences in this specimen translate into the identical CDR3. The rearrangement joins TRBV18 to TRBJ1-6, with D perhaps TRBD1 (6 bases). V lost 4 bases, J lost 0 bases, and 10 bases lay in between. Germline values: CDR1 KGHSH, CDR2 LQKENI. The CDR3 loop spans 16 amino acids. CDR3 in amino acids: CASSLDRSSYNSPLHF. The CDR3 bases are TGTGCCAGCTCACTAGACAGGAGCTCCTATAATTCACCCCTCCACTTT.

CDR3 coding DNA: TGTGCCAGTAGTCCCGGACAGGCAACGTTTAGCAATCAGCCCCAGCATTTT. It codes for CASSPGQATFSNQPQHF. This chain connects TRBV19 to TRBJ1-5; TRBD1 aligns across 7 bases. Trimming took 5 bases from V and 0 from J; bases not matched to a gene: 10. CDR1 LNHDA and CDR2 SQIVND come from the germline V gene (reference sequence). This CDR3 contains 17 residues.

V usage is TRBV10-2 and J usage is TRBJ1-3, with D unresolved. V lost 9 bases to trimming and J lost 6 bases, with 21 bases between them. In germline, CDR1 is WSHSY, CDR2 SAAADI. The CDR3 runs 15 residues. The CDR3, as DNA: TGCGCCAGTTGGATTGGAGAGGGTTGGGAAAACACCATATATTTT. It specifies CASWIGEGWENTIYF.

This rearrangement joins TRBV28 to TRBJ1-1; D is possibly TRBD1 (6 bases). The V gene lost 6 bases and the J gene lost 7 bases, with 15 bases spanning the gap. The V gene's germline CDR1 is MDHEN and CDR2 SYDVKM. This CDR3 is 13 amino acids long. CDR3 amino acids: CASRGGVGYEAFF. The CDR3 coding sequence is TGTGCCAGCAGAGGGGGAGTGGGGTATGAAGCTTTCTTT.

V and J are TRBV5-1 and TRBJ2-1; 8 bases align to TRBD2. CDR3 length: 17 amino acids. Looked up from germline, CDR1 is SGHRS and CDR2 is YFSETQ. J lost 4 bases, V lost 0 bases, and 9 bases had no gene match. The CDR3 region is CASSLVGSGTVYNEQFF. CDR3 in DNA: TGCGCCAGCAGCTTGGTTGGTAGCGGGACTGTTTACAATGAGCAGTTCTTC.

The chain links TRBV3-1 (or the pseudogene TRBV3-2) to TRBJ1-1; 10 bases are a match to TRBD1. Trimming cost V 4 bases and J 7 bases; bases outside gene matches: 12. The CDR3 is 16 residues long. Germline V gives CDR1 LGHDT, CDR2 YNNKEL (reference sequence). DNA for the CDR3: TGTGCCAGCAGCCTTCGACAGGGGGCCCTATTTGGTGAAGCTTTCTTT. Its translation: CASSLRQGALFGEAFF.

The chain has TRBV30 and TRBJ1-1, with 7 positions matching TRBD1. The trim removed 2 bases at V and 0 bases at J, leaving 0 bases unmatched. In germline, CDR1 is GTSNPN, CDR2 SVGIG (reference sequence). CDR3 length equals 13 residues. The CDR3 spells CAWSQGVNTEAFF. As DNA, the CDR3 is TGTGCCTGGAGTCAGGGGGTGAACACTGAAGCTTTCTTT.

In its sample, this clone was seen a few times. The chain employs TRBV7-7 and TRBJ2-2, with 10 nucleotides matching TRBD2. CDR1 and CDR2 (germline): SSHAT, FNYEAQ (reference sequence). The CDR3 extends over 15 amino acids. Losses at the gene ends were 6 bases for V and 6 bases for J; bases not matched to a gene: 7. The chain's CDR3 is CASRRSSGSAGELFF. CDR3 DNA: TGTGCCAGCAGACGCTCTAGCGGGAGTGCCGGGGAGCTGTTTTTT. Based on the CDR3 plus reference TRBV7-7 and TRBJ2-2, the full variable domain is GAGVSQSPRYKVTKRGQDVTLRCDPISSHATLYWYQQALGQGPEFLTYFNYEAQPDKSGLPSDRFSAERPEGSISTLTIQRTEQRDSAMYRCASRRSSGSAGELFFGEGSRLTVL.

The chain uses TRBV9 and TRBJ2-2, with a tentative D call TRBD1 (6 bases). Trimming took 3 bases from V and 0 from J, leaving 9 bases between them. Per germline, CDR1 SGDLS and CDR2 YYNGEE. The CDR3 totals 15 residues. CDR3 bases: TGTGCCAGCAGCGGGACAGCGTCGAACACCGGGGAGCTGTTTTTT. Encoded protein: CASSGTASNTGELFF.

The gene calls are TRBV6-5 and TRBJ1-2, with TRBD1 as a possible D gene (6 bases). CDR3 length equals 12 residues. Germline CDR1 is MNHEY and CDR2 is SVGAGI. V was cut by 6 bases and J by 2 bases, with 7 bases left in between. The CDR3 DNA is TGTGCCAGCAGCCAGGGGAACTATGGCTACACCTTC. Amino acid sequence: CASSQGNYGYTF.

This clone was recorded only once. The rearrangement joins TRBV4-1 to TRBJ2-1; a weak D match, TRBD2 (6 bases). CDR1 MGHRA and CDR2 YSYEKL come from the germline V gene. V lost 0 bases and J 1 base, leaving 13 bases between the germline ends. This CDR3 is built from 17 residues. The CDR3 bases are TGCGCCAGCAGCCAAGATTACGGGGGTGGTTCCTACAATGAGCAGTTCTTC. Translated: CASSQDYGGGSYNEQFF.

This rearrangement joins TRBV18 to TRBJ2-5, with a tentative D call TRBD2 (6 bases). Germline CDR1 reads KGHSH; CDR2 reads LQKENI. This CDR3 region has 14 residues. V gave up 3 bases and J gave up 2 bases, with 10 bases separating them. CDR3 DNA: TGTGCCAGCTCACCCCGACTAGGGCAAGAGACCCAGTACTTC. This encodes CASSPRLGQETQYF.

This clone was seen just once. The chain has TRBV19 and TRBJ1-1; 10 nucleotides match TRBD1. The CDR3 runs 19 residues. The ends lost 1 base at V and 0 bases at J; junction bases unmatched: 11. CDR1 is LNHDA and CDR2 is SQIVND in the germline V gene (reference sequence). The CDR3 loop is CASSIGRRGQGIVNTEAFF. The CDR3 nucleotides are TGTGCCAGTAGTATAGGACGCCGGGGACAGGGGATAGTGAACACTGAAGCTTTCTTT.

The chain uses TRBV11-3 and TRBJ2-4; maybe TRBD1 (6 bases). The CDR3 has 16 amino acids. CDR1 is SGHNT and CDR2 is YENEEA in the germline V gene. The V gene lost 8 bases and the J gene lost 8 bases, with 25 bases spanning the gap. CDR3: CASGEGQGRLTDIQYF. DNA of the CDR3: TGTGCCAGCGGAGAGGGGCAGGGGCGACTGACAGACATTCAGTACTTC.

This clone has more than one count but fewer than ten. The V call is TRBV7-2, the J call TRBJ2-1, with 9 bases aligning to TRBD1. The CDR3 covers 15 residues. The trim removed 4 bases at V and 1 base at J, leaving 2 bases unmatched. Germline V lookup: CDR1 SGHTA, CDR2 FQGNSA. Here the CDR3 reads CASSSDRGSYNEQFF. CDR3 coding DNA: TGTGCCAGCAGCTCTGACAGGGGGTCCTACAATGAGCAGTTCTTC.